This TCR beta chain comes out of a study of somatic mutations in cytotoxic T cells in rheumatoid arthritis. Study-wide findings and caveats: It was found that CD8+ T-cell clonality in rheumatoid arthritis patients did not differ significantly from that in age-matched healthy controls. Unlike healthy controls, rheumatoid arthritis patients had CD8+ clonality that increased with age. For about an eighth of the 65 patients, a single CD8+ clone accounted for more than 20% of CD8+ cells.

Points on this clone: Its specificity is unknown.

Data came from immunoSEQ multiplex PCR; TCRdb stores just in-frame clones and leaves some out. This table holds about 30,000 clones, 75% to 85% found once. The V end lost 5 bases, the J end lost 8 bases, and 13 bases lay between the germline ends. This CDR3 has 12 amino acids. Per the germline V gene, CDR1 is SGHRS and CDR2 is YFSETQ. This receptor was obtained from an adult with rheumatoid arthritis. The rearrangement joins TRBV5-1 to TRBJ1-2, with a weak D call TRBD1 (6 bases). The material sequenced was CD8+ T cells sorted from blood. In DNA, the CDR3 is TGCGCCAGCAGTTTTAACAGGGACGGCTACACCTTC. It is translated as CASSFNRDGYTF.